This T cell receptor beta chain was captured by sequencing in a study of response to subunit inactivated influenza vaccine listed by TCRdb under 2018. Broadly, across the study: Deep quantitative T cell receptor repertoire profiling was used in the study to track responses to a trivalent subunit inactivated influenza vaccine.

The library was prepared using RT-PCR. TCRdb records Illumina HiSeq 2500 as the sequencer. The raw public data were reprocessed by TCRdb itself: fastp quality trimming at Q25, MiXCR clonotype calling, in-frame beta chains only. Rows are combined by CDR3 protein, so each entry shows the most common genes and DNA. The sample table lists about 800,000 distinct CDR3 sequences, 21% of them with a count of one. The ten largest clones capture about 10% of the sample. Broad study findings and their caveats: According to the authors, only a limited number of new T cells may be recruited by each seasonal influenza vaccination.

V sheds 3 bases and J sheds 0 bases, leaving 11 bases between their ends. The CDR3 starts with the cysteine, ends with the phenylalanine, and has 16 residues. The CDR3 DNA has 48 bases and is translated from base 1. CDR1 and CDR2, looked up from the germline V gene, are MRHNA and SNTAGT. In its sample, this clonotype was seen many times. This clone's antigen is unknown. Base qualities are not at hand, and no much larger clone is one base apart. This TCR came from a man aged 45 to 65 who received an inactivated influenza vaccine. Donor details come from another sample of the same person, matched by shared clones. The sequencing here drew on PBMCs from blood, taken roughly 5 days after vaccination. The chain joins TRBV6-4 to TRBJ2-2; no D segment can be confidently identified. The sequenced DNA is TGTGCCAGCAGTGATACAGCCGTTACGAACACCGGGGAGCTGTTTTTT. Its protein product is CASSDTAVTNTGELFF.